The TCR beta chain under discussion was sequenced for a study of chemoradiotherapy in HPV16-positive cancers (dated by TCRdb to between 2021 and 2022). Turning to the overall study: Candidate HPV-specific T-cell clones and common TCR motifs were defined by functional T-cell assays performed on cells from a couple of HPV16-positive patients. Whether T-cell immunity against the HPV oncoproteins E6 and E7 changes during chemoradiotherapy and whether survival is affected by this immunity were examined in the study. The candidate HPV-specific TCRs and motifs were then tracked in TCR repertoires from around 86 patients with HPV-related cancers.

Counted from cysteine to phenylalanine, this CDR3 has 15 amino acids. Here the CDR3 DNA is all that survives: 45 bases in frame from base 1. Relative to germline, V is missing 4 bases and J is missing 7 bases, with 8 bases of the junction outside any gene match. The germline V gene encodes CDR1 SGHRS and CDR2 YFSETQ. Repertoires were sampled repeatedly over the course of chemoradiotherapy so that clonal expansion in the tumor microenvironment could be followed. General findings and caveats noted by the study authors: Expansion of candidate HPV-specific clones and E7-related TCR motifs was observed in the tumor microenvironment during treatment, whereas no such expansion was observed for non-HPV-specific T cells. Among HPV16-positive patients, expansion of HPV-responsive T cells during chemoradiotherapy was associated with better recurrence-free survival. The functional definition of HPV-specific T cells came from only a couple of HPV16-positive patients, and the survival association was reported for HPV16-positive patients.

To prepare the library, the immunoSEQ multiplex PCR assay was applied. TCRdb mirrors the immuneACCESS table, restricted to in-frame sequences. Some clones are absent from its copies; in checked studies, under half trace to an unresolved V gene, and the reason for the others is unknown. In this sample the table shows about 8,600 clones, about 71% of which occur a single time. Clones ranked in the top ten supply 8% to 9.5% of the sample. Comment on this clone: Its antigen is still unknown. Qualities for individual bases were not recorded, and no much larger clone is one base off.

The rearranged segments are TRBV5-1 and TRBJ1-5; a stretch of 10 junction bases matches TRBD1. The TCR was taken from a human donor with HPV-associated anogenital cancer. Sampling was performed from a patient who underwent chemoradiotherapy. The CDR3 region: CASSPGQGVEQPQHF. The DNA reads TGCGCCAGCAGCCCCGGACAGGGGGTTGAACAGCCCCAGCATTTT.